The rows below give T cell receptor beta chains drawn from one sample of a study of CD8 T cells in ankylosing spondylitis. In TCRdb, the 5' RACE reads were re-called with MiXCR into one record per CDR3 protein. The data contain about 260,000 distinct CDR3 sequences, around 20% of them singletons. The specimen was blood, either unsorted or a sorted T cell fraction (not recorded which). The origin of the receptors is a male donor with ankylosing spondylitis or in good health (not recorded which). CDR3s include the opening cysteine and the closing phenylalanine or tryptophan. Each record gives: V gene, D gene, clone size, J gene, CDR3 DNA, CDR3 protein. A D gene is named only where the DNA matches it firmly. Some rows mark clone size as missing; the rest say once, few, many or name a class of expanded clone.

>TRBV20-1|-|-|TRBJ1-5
TGCAGTGCTAGAGCCGGGTTAGAACAGCCCCAGCATTTT
CSARAGLEQPQHF
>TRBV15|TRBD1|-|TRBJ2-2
TGTGCCACCAGCAGAGACGGACAGGGCGCGACCGGGGAGCTGTTTTTT
CATSRDGQGATGELFF
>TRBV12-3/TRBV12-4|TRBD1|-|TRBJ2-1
TGTGCCAGCAGTTACACGGGACAGGGGGCTGTTGAGCAGTTCTTC
CASSYTGQGAVEQFF
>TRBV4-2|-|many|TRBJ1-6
TGTGCCAGCAGCCAAGATATCCCGGCAGGTTCCTATAATTCACCCCTCCACTTT
CASSQDIPAGSYNSPLHF
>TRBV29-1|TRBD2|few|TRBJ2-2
TGCAGCGCGGAAGCGGGAGGGAACACCGGGGAGCTGTTTTTT
CSAEAGGNTGELFF
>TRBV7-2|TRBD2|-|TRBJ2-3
TGTGCCAGCAGCCCCCTCGGGGGGGCCGGAAGCACAGATACGCAGTATTTT
CASSPLGGAGSTDTQYF
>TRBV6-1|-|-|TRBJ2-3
TGTGCCAGCAGTCCCGCCGGCCGAAGGTCCACAGATACGCAGTATTTT
CASSPAGRRSTDTQYF
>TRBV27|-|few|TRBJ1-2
TGTGCCAGCAGTTTTCCAGGGGCGAGTGGCTACACCTTC
CASSFPGASGYTF
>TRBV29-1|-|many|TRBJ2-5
TGCAGCGTTGCCAGCTACCTCACCCCGCAGACCCAGTACTTC
CSVASYLTPQTQYF
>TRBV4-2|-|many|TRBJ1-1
TGTGCCAGCAGCCAAGTCCGAGGATCGGTGTTCATGAACACTGAAGCTTTCTTT
CASSQVRGSVFMNTEAFF
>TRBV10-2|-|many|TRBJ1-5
TGCGCCAGCAGTGAGGGGGGCACTCAGCCCCAGCATTTT
CASSEGGTQPQHF
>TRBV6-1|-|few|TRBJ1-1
TGTGCCACCAAGGAGGGAAGGGAAGCTTTCTTT
CATKEGREAFF
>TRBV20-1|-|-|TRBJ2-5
TGCAGTGCTAGAGGTGGCACAGCAGAGACCCAGTACTTC
CSARGGTAETQYF
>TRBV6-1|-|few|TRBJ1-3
TGTGCCAGCAGTGAATCAGGGCGGATCTCTGGAAACACCATATATTTT
CASSESGRISGNTIYF
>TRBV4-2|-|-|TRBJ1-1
TGTGCCAGCAGCCAAGCCTTGCCGGACACTGAAGCTTTCTTT
CASSQALPDTEAFF
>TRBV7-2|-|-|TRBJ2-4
TGTGCCAGCAGCTTACAATGGGGCAGCCCAGCGCAAAACATTCAGTACTTC
CASSLQWGSPAQNIQYF
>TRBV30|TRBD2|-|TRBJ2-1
TGTGCCTGGAGGTCCATAGCTAGCGGGAGGATCGATGAGCAGTTCTTC
CAWRSIASGRIDEQFF
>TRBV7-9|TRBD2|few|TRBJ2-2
TGTGCCAGCAGCCCGATTAGCGGGAGGAACACCGGGGAGCTGTTTTTT
CASSPISGRNTGELFF
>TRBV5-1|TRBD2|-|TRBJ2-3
TGCGCCAGCCAGCGGGGGCGGGCAGATACGCAGTATTTT
CASQRGRADTQYF
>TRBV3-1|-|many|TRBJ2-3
TGTGCCAGCAGCCGCCCTGGTACAGATACGCAGTATTTT
CASSRPGTDTQYF
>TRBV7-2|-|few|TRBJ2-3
TGTGCCAGCACCCGGGGGTCCGGAGATACGCAGTATTTT
CASTRGSGDTQYF
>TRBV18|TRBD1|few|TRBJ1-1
TGTGCCAGCTCACCAACCAGACAGGGCGGAAACACTGAAGCTTTCTTT
CASSPTRQGGNTEAFF
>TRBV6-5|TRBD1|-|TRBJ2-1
TGTGCCAGCAGTTTACCGGGACAGGGCTCCTACAATGAGCAGTTCTTC
CASSLPGQGSYNEQFF
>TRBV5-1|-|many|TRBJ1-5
TGCGCCAGCAGCTTGAGGGGCGATGATCAGCCCCAGCATTTT
CASSLRGDDQPQHF
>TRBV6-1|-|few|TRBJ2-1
TGTGCCAGCAAAGACAGCTCAAATCAATACAATGAGCAGTTCTTC
CASKDSSNQYNEQFF
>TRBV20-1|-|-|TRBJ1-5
TGCAGTGCTAGAAGGGGTCCGCAATCTCAGCCCCAGCATTTT
CSARRGPQSQPQHF
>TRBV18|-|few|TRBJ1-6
TGTGCCAGCTCACCAAGCCTTACTAACTCACGGGGTTCACCCCTCCACTTT
CASSPSLTNSRGSPLHF
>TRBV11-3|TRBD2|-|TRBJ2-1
TGTGCCAGCAGCTTGACTAGCGGGAGGGCCCCTAATGAGCAGTTCTTC
CASSLTSGRAPNEQFF
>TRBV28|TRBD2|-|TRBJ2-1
TGTGCCAGCAGTCGGACTAGCGGGAGACTCTACAATGAGCAGTTCTTC
CASSRTSGRLYNEQFF
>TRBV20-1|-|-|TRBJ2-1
TGCAGTGCTAGAGGACTAGAGGGAGCTAGTTACAATGAGCAGTTCTTC
CSARGLEGASYNEQFF
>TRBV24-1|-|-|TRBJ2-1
TGTGCCACCAGTGACCATCCGATGAAGACTAGGAACTCCTACAATGAGCAGTTCTTC
CATSDHPMKTRNSYNEQFF
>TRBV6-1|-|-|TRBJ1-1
TGTGCCAGCAGTGAAGGGCGGAACATGAACACTGAAGCTTTCTTT
CASSEGRNMNTEAFF
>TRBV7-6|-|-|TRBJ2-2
TGTGCCAGCAGCAGGGGCCGGGCGACCGGGGAGCTGTTTTTT
CASSRGRATGELFF
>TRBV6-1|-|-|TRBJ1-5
TGTGCCAGCAGTGGATCCCCAGGGAGCAATCAGCCCCAGCATTTT
CASSGSPGSNQPQHF
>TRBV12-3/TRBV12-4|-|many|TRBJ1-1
TGTGCCAGCAGTTTACGCAGGGGTAACACTGAAGCTTTCTTT
CASSLRRGNTEAFF
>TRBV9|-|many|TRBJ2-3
TGTGCCAGCAGCGTAGAGACGGGTACCCGCACAGATACGCAGTATTTT
CASSVETGTRTDTQYF
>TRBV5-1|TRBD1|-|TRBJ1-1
TGCGCCAGCAGCCCCCGGACAGGTGTGGCCTTGAACGCTGAAGCTTTCTTT
CASSPRTGVALNAEAFF
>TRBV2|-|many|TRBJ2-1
TGTGCCAGCAAAAGGTGGTACAATGAGCAGTTCTTC
CASKRWYNEQFF